This T cell receptor beta chain was sequenced in a study of OX40 agonist ivuxolimab in advanced cancers. Clones were sequenced by immunoSEQ multiplex PCR, and TCRdb holds only the in-frame ones, with some missing. The data hold more than 40,000 clones, with about 88% observed a single time. The CDR3 covers 13 residues. CDR1 and CDR2 from the germline V gene are LGHNT and FRNRAP. V was cut by 1 base and J by 9 bases, with 9 bases left in between. The sample was CD4+ or CD8+ T cells sorted from blood, taken in a trial of the OX40 agonist ivuxolimab. The receptor was isolated from an adult with an advanced solid tumor such as melanoma, head and neck, liver or kidney cancer. The chain is built from TRBV12-5 and TRBJ1-4; no clear D. DNA of the CDR3: TGTGCTAGTGGTTTGGGGGGAAGCCAAAAACTGTTTTTT. It is translated as CASGLGGSQKLFF.